A selection of T cell receptor beta chains follows, all from one sample in a study of technical replicates of blood from several donors. Repertoires were generated with immunoSEQ multiplex PCR, while TCRdb's copy carries only in-frame clones and drops some. The data show roughly 80,000 clones, 90% to 95% seen once. Specimen: T cells isolated from PBMCs. The receptors originated from a human donor in good health. Each CDR3 is given with its conserved first and last residue. Fields, in order: V gene, J gene, D gene, CDR3 protein. A D gene is named only where the DNA matches it firmly.

>TRBV18|TRBJ2-1|TRBD2
CASSPGTSGSGEQFF
>TRBV10-3|TRBJ1-2|.
CAISSKGMDGYTF
>TRBV6-1|TRBJ1-3|.
CASREGGNGNTIYF
>TRBV6-6|TRBJ2-7|.
CASRSLTGNEQYF
>TRBV29-1|TRBJ1-4|TRBD1
CSVRQGAREKLFF
>TRBV6-1|TRBJ2-7|TRBD2
CASSRGRAPYEQYF
>TRBV11-3|TRBJ2-7|.
CASSLGVYILEQYF
>TRBV7-9|TRBJ2-7|.
CASSLGPYVYEQYF
>TRBV2|TRBJ2-1|.
CASSEGGGMGNEQFF
>TRBV5-1|TRBJ2-6|.
CASSLSVSLLGSGANVLTF
>TRBV29-1|TRBJ1-1|.
CSPAAAMNTEAFF
>TRBV6-5|TRBJ1-1|TRBD1
CASSLGQGRTEAFF
>TRBV7-8|TRBJ2-3|.
CASSLSADTQYF
>TRBV10-1|TRBJ2-3|TRBD2
CASSERGSGRRHLQYF
>TRBV7-9|TRBJ2-7|.
CASRGKPGTPSIEQYF
>TRBV6-1|TRBJ2-7|.
CASSDNYEQYF
>TRBV7-9|TRBJ1-5|TRBD1
CASSSGTATNQPQHF
>TRBV7-9|TRBJ1-1|TRBD1
CASSFQDRDAEAFF
>TRBV30|TRBJ2-7|TRBD2
CAWRGLGRYEQYF
>TRBV7-3|TRBJ1-1|.
CASSFNFIGTMNTEAFF
>TRBV11-2|TRBJ1-2|TRBD1
CASSTGVTNYGYTF
>TRBV7-9|TRBJ2-7|TRBD2
CASSLVGGTSGSYEQYF
>TRBV5-1|TRBJ2-7|.
CASSLGAPYEQYF
>TRBV27|TRBJ1-4|TRBD1
CASSPDRGLRGKLFF
>TRBV4-1|TRBJ2-5|.
CASSQAPYEETQYF